The 5 T cell receptor beta chains presented below share a single source sample, sequenced in a study of cytomegalovirus exposure and HLA in healthy donors. Both 60 Vbeta primers and 13 Jbeta primers went into the PCR. The method was immunoSEQ multiplex PCR; TCRdb's version includes in-frame clones alone and lacks a portion of them. The sample carries around 140,000 clones, approximately 82% recorded once. What was sequenced was PBMCs. These receptors originate from a man aged 35 to 55 in good health and CMV-seronegative.

The gene calls are TRBV4-1 and TRBJ1-1; 11 nucleotides match TRBD1. This CDR3 is built from 15 residues. V shed 5 bases, J shed 6 bases, and the junction held 8 bases outside the gene matches. Germline loops: CDR1 MGHRA, CDR2 YSYEKL. CDR3 sequence reads: CASSNPGTGGAEAFF. CDR3 nucleotides: TGCGCCAGCAGCAACCCAGGGACAGGGGGGGCTGAAGCTTTCTTT.

This clone was detected only a few times. V and J are TRBV7-9 and TRBJ2-7; the match to TRBD1 covers 7 bases. Unmatched junction bases numbered 8, after V lost 10 bases and J lost 2 bases. Germline V gives CDR1 SEHNR, CDR2 FQNEAQ (reference sequence). The CDR3 totals 13 residues. The CDR3 DNA reads as TGTGCCACCATAGGACAGGTGACCTACGAGCAGTACTTC. It yields the protein CATIGQVTYEQYF.

The V and J genes are TRBV29-1 and TRBJ2-7; D is uncertain. CDR3 length equals 14 residues. The V gene lost 5 bases and the J gene lost 5 bases, with 19 bases spanning the gap. Germline V gives CDR1 SQVTM, CDR2 ANQGSEA. The CDR3: CSVTQGWVGHEQYF. The CDR3 coding sequence is TGCAGCGTTACTCAAGGTTGGGTGGGCCACGAGCAGTACTTC.

The genes are TRBV13 and TRBJ2-7; the match to TRBD2 covers 7 bases. The CDR3 loop spans 14 amino acids. CDR1 is PRHDT and CDR2 is FYEKMQ in the germline V gene (reference sequence). Trimming at V came to 3 bases and at J to 4 bases, leaving 6 bases not matched to a gene. CDR3 sequence reads: CASSLGREFYEQYF. In nucleotides, the CDR3 is TGTGCCAGCAGCTTGGGGCGGGAGTTTTACGAGCAGTACTTC.

The chain joins TRBV7-2 to TRBJ2-2; TRBD2 is a possible D gene (7 bases). Germline V gene lookup returns CDR1 SGHTA and CDR2 FQGNSA. The CDR3 has 16 amino acids. V was cut by 4 bases and J by 0 bases, with 12 bases left in between. CDR3 region: CASSWGGRPNTGELFF. The DNA for the CDR3 is TGTGCCAGCAGCTGGGGGGGCAGGCCGAACACCGGGGAGCTGTTTTTT.